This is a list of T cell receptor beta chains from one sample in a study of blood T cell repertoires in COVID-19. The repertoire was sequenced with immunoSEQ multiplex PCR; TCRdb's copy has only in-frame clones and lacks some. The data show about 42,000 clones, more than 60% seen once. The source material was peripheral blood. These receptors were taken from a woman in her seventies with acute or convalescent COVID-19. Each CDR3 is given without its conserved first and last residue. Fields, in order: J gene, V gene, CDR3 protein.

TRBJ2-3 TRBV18 ASSPDRTPTDTQY
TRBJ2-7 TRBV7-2 ASSLEPRYEQY
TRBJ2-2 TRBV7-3 ASSLYSIAGVNTGELF
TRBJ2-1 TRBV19 ASSISGGDYNEQF
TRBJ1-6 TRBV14 ASSQVHGASPLH
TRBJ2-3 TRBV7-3 ASSGTSDSHTQY
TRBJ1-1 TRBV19 ASREQGERAEAF
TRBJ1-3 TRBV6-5 ASTFGHISGNTIY
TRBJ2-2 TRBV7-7 ASSPTSGGSNTGELF
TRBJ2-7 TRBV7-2 ASSLGNSYEQY
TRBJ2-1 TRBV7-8 ASSLTSVIPNEQF
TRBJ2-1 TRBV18 ASSPQGYNEQF
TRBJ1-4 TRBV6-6 ASRPQGAGEKLF
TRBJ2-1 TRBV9 ASSSSQGFTSDEQF
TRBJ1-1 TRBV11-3 ASSLGGENTEAF
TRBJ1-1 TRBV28 ASGHPRTGNTEAF
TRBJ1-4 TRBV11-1 ASSLLGEDEKLF
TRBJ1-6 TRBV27 ASSPLVGEGDSPLH
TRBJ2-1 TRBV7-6 ASSARTSRQGYNEQF
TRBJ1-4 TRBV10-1 ASSAGRYNEKLF
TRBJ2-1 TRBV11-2 ASSGRQVPTGEQF
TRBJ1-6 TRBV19 ASSVAKNSPLH
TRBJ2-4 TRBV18 ASSPPSTGDIQY
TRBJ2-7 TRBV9 ASSVADISYEQY
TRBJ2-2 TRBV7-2 ASSRQGANTGELF
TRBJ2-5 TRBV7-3 ASSSGGELEETQY
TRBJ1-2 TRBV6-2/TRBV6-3 ASSPGDRGYT
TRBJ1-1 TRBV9 ASSPLIVGGGDTEAF
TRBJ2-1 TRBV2 ASSKASGRADEQF